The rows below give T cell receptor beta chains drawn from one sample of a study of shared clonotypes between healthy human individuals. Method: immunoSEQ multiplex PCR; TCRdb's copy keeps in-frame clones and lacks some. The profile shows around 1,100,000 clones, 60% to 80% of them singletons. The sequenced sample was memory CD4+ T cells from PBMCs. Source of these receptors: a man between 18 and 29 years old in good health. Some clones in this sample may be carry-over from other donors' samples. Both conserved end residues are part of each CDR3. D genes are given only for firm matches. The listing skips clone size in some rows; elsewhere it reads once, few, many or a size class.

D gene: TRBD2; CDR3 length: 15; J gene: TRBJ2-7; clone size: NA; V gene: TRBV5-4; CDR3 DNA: TGTGCCAGCAGCTTGGAGCTAGCGGGCGCCTACGAGCAGTACTTC; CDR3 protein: CASSLELAGAYEQYF
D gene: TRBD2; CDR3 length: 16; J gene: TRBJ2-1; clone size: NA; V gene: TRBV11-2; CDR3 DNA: TGTGCCAGCAGCCCCCGACTAGCGGGAAGGGGCAATGAGCAGTTCTTC; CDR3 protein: CASSPRLAGRGNEQFF
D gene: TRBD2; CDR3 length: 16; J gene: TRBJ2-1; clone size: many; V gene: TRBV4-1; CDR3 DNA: TGCGCCAGCAGCCAAGAGACTAGCGGCTCCTACAATGAGCAGTTCTTC; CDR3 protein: CASSQETSGSYNEQFF
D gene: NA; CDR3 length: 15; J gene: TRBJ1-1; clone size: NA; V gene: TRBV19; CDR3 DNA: TGTGCCAGTAGTTTAAGGGGACATACGAACACTGAAGCTTTCTTT; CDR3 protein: CASSLRGHTNTEAFF
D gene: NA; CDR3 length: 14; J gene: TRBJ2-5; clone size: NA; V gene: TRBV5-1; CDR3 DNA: TGCGCCAGCACCGACCCGGGGGCAAGAGAGACCCAGTACTTC; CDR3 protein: CASTDPGARETQYF
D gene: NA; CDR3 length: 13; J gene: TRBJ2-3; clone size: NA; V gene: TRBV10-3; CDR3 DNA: TGTGCCATCAGGGCCCGATCACCGGATACGCAGTATTTT; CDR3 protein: CAIRARSPDTQYF
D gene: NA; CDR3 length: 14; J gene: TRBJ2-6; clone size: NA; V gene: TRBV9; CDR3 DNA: TGTGCCAGCAGCGAAGTTTCTGGGGCCAACGTCCTGACTTTC; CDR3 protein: CASSEVSGANVLTF
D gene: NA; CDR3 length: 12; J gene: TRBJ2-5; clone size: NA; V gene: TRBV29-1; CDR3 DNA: TGCAGCGTTGAAGTCAGTAGGGAGACCCAGTACTTC; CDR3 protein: CSVEVSRETQYF
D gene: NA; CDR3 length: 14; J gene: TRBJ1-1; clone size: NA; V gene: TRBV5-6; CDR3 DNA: TGTGCCAGCATAAGAATTTCGGGGGCCCCTGAAGCTTTCTTT; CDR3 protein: CASIRISGAPEAFF
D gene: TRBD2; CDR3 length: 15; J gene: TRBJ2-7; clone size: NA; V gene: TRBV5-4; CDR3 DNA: TGTGCCAGCAGCCCCGGGACTAGCGGGAGCCACGAGCAGTACTTC; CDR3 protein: CASSPGTSGSHEQYF
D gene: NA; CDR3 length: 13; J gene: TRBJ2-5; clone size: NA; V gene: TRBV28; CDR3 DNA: TGTGCCAGCAGTCGCCTAGATGAGGAGACCCAGTACTTC; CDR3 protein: CASSRLDEETQYF
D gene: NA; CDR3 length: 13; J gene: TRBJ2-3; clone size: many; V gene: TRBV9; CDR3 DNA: TGTGCCAGCAGCGTAGTCAGCACAGATACGCAGTATTTT; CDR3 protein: CASSVVSTDTQYF
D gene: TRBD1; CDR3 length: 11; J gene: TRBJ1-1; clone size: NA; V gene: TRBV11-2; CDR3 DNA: TGTGCCAGCAGCCTTAACAGGGGGGCTTTCTTT; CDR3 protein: CASSLNRGAFF
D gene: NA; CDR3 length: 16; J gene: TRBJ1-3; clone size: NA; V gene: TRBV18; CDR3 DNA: TGTGCCAGCTCACCCGGAATGACAGGCTCTGGAAACACCATATATTTT; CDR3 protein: CASSPGMTGSGNTIYF
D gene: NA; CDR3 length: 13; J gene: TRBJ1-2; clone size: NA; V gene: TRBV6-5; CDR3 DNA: TGTGCCAGCAGAACTCAAATCGGGGCGAGCTACACCTTC; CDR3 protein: CASRTQIGASYTF
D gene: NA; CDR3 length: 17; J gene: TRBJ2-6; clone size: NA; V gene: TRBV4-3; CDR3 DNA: TGCGCCAGCAGCCTAACTTTGGGAGAGCACGGGGCCAACGTCCTGACTTTC; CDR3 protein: CASSLTLGEHGANVLTF
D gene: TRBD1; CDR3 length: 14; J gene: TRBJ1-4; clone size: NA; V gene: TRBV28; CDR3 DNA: TGTGCCAGCAGTGCCGGGACAGGGGGTGAAAAACTGTTTTTT; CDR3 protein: CASSAGTGGEKLFF